This TCR beta chain derives from a study of neurological immune-mediated disorders. Germline assignment: CDR1 MNHEY and CDR2 SMNVEV (reference sequence). The CDR3 spans 13 residues. V lost 5 bases and J lost 5, with 13 bases in between. This clonotype was seen at least ten times. Its antigen is still unknown. One entry per CDR3 protein results from TCRdb running MiXCR on the 5' RACE reads. The sample yields fewer than 20,000 distinct CDR3 sequences, more than 3% seen once. Study-wide findings and caveats: Private repertoires in all groups were suggested by the finding that expanded clones across subjects shared no CDR3 amino acid sequences.

The source is a woman in her thirties or forties in good health. J is TRBJ2-7 and V is TRBV27; D gene uncertain. Source material: CD8+ T cells from blood. In nucleotides, the CDR3 is TGTGCCAGCAGTGGAGTGGCGTTGAACGAGCAGTACTTC. This codes for CASSGVALNEQYF.